This entry concerns a single T cell receptor beta chain. This clonotype was recorded many times. Its specific antigen is unknown. No much larger clone is present one base from it, and per-base qualities are unavailable. TCRdb names Illumina HiSeq 1500 as the instrument used. TCRdb applied fastp at Q25 and MiXCR to the public reads, then kept only in-frame beta chains. Each CDR3 protein appears once, grouped with its most common genes and DNA. Here the sample has around 900,000 distinct CDR3 sequences; 30% to 40% occur a single time. About 14% of the sample lies in the top ten. This entry comes from a study of T cell repertoires in cytomegalovirus infection (dated by TCRdb to about 2019). Regarding the study in general: Peptide stimulations targeted recently identified HLA-C-restricted CMV epitopes, whose presentation resists viral immunomodulation, together with well-studied HLA-B-restricted epitopes. Donor HLA type was relevant to the analysis, because carriage of CMV infection together with the matching HLA type was indicated by public TCR beta signatures.

Paper-wide results and their limitations: In both this cohort and an independent roughly 400-donor cohort, the cumulative frequency of public TCR beta family members distinguished carriers of CMV infection plus the relevant HLA type. The ex vivo response was dominated by HLA-C-restricted CMV-specific TCR beta clonotypes, which also provided the single most frequent clonotype in two of eight donors.

The CDR3 sequence holds 13 residues, the cysteine and valine included. The DNA shown is the 39-base CDR3, in frame from base 1. Trimming at the junction amounts to 2 bases on V and 5 bases on J, and the germline ends lie 10 bases apart. Read against the paper, the sample's treatment or condition label means: in vitro stimulation with specific CMV peptide epitopes to enrich CMV-specific T cells. The clonotype comes from a human donor in good health (CMV status not recorded). Some clones in this sample may be carry-over from other donors' samples. The material sequenced was cultured CD8+ T cells from PBMCs, taken from culture after CMV antigen stimulation. The rearranged segments are TRBV12-3 or TRBV12-4 and TRBJ2-7; a confident D gene designation cannot be given. The nucleotide sequence reads TGTGCCAGCAGTTTAAGCCTCTTCCACGAGCAGTACGTC. It specifies CASSLSLFHEQYV.